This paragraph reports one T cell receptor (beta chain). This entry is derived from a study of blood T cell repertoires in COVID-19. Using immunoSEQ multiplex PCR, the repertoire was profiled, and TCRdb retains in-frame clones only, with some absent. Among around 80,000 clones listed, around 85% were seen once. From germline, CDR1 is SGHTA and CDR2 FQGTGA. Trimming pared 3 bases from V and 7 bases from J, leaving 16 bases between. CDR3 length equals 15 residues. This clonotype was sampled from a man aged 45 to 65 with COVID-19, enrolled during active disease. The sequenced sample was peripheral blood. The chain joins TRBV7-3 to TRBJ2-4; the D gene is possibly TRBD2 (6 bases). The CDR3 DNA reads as TGTGCCAGCAGCTTTGAATCCGGGAGTCGCAACATTCAGTACTTC. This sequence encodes CASSFESGSRNIQYF. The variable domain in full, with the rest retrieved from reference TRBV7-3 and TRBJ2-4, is GAGVSQTPSNKVTEKGKYVELRCDPISGHTALYWYRQSLGQGPEFLIYFQGTGAADDSGLPNDRFFAVRPEGSVSTLKIQRTERGDSAVYLCASSFESGSRNIQYFGAGTRLSVL.